The 22 T cell receptor beta chains below all came from one sample that was sequenced in a study of shared clonotypes between healthy human individuals. The data were produced by immunoSEQ multiplex PCR, yet TCRdb's version contains in-frame clones alone and is incomplete. The sample records approximately 97,000 clones, approximately 61% being singletons. Specimen: memory CD8+ T cells sorted from blood. Subset described: CD45RO+ cells pooled with CCR7-negative TemRA cells. These receptors came from a man in his thirties or forties in good health.

A word on this clone: The junction differs from germline at one of its ends, possibly a read error. J is TRBJ2-7 and V is TRBV5-3; D not resolved. TRBV5-3 is sorted into the ORF group, with uncertain function. This CDR3 has 13 residues. The CDR3 bases are TGTGCCAGCAGCTCCCCAGGCCCCTACGAGCAGTACTTC. Protein product: CASSSPGPYEQYF.

This rearrangement joins TRBV7-8 to TRBJ1-2; the match to TRBD1 covers 10 bases. CDR1 is SGHVS, CDR2 FQNEAQ, per germline. With 5 bases clipped from V and 8 bases from J, the junction kept 11 bases outside the gene matches. This CDR3 contains 15 residues. The CDR3 reads CASSTRQGALSGYTF. DNA of the CDR3: TGTGCCAGCAGCACGAGACAGGGGGCGTTATCCGGCTACACCTTC.

This clone was recorded at least ten times. The genes are TRBV7-3 and TRBJ2-7; 13 bases match TRBD2. After removal of 2 bases from V and 12 bases from J, the junction contained 4 bases not matched to a gene. Germline-derived CDR1 and CDR2 are SGHTA and FQGTGA. The CDR3 consists of 13 residues. CDR3 nucleotide sequence: TGTGCCAGCAGCTTAGGACTAGCGGGAGACCTGTACTTC. Translated, it gives CASSLGLAGDLYF.

J is TRBJ2-2 and V is TRBV10-3; D may be TRBD1 (5 bases). V was cut by 3 bases and J by 5 bases, with 7 bases left in between. The germline CDR1 and CDR2 sequences are ENHRY and SYGVKD. This CDR3 has 13 amino acids. The CDR3 coding sequence is TGTGCCATCAGTGACAGGGAAACCGGGGAGCTGTTTTTT. Amino acid sequence: CAISDRETGELFF.

The chain is built from TRBV25-1 and TRBJ2-5; TRBD1 is a possible D gene (6 bases). This CDR3 is built from 14 residues. V lost 8 bases to trimming and J lost 5 bases, with 18 bases between them. The germline CDR1 and CDR2 sequences are MGHDK and SYGVNS. CDR3 sequence (DNA): TGTGCCAGCGGGGGCACCGCATCGGGGGAGACCCAGTACTTC. Translated: CASGGTASGETQYF.

The chain recombines TRBV6-6 with TRBJ2-2, with a tentative D call TRBD2 (6 bases). Trimming cost V 4 bases and J 8 bases, with 14 bases left between them. This CDR3 comprises 14 residues. The germline V gene encodes CDR1 MNHNY and CDR2 SVGAGI (reference sequence). This CDR3 reads CASSSGDFLGELFF. The CDR3 coding sequence is TGTGCCAGCAGTTCGGGGGACTTTCTAGGGGAGCTGTTTTTT.

The chain is built from TRBV4-1 and TRBJ2-7; TRBD2 matches 7 bases. Germline values: CDR1 MGHRA, CDR2 YSYEKL. The V gene end was trimmed by 2 bases and the J gene end by 7 bases; junction bases not matched to a gene: 5. The CDR3 covers 13 residues. The CDR3 region is CASSQSPGGEQYF. CDR3 bases: TGCGCCAGCAGCCAAAGCCCGGGGGGAGAGCAGTACTTC.

The rearrangement links TRBV7-2 to TRBJ2-7, with D perhaps matching TRBD2 (7 bases). V was cut by 6 bases and J by 1 base, with 16 bases left in between. The CDR3 sequence is 15 residues long. CDR1 is SGHTA, CDR2 FQGNSA, per germline. CDR3 sequence reads: CASSPVRGQSYEQYF. The CDR3 region has the DNA TGTGCCAGCAGTCCCGTGCGGGGGCAGTCCTACGAGCAGTACTTC.

CDR3 sequence: CASSGLAGPGRGETQYF. The CDR3 region has the DNA TGTGCCAGCAGTGGGCTAGCGGGACCCGGAAGAGGAGAGACCCAGTACTTC. The J gene is TRBJ2-5, the V gene TRBV25-1, with 9 bases matching TRBD2. The J segment lost 4 bases and the V segment lost 4 bases, leaving 13 bases of the junction unmatched. Germline V CDR1 and CDR2: MGHDK, SYGVNS. The CDR3 loop spans 17 amino acids.

This clone was counted between two and nine times. This chain links TRBV21-1 with TRBJ2-4; the DNA was not compared with TRBD2, the D call given in the table. TRBV21-1 is described as a pseudogene. This CDR3 region has 17 residues. The CDR3 sequence is CASSNGPRETAKNIQYF. The CDR3 coding sequence is TGTGCCAGCAGCAATGGACCTCGGGAAACAGCCAAAAACATTCAGTACTTC.

The chain has TRBV30 and TRBJ2-2; a possible D gene is TRBD2 (6 bases). The CDR3 has 15 amino acids. V was trimmed by 0 bases and J by 6 bases, leaving 14 bases between them. Germline CDR1 and CDR2: GTSNPN and SVGIG (reference sequence). In DNA form, the CDR3 reads TGTGCCTGGAGTGTATCTCGGGAGTTGGCCGGGGAGCTGTTTTTT. Translating it yields CAWSVSRELAGELFF.

V usage is TRBV4-3 and J usage is TRBJ2-7; 10 bases line up with TRBD2. The CDR3 contains 14 residues. With 5 bases clipped from V and 6 bases from J, the junction kept 7 bases outside the gene matches. Germline V gene sequence: CDR1 LGHNA, CDR2 YSLEER. In nucleotides, the CDR3 is TGCGCCAGCAGCGCCGGGACTAGCGCCATCGAGCAGTACTTC. Protein: CASSAGTSAIEQYF.

The chain couples TRBV5-4 to TRBJ1-1, with unresolved D. V was pared by 4 bases and J by 2 bases, with 12 bases between. The CDR3 length is 14 residues. Germline V CDR1 and CDR2: SGHNT, YYREEE (reference sequence). CDR3 loop: CASSPGGFNTEAFF. CDR3 nucleotides: TGTGCCAGCAGCCCCGGCGGCTTCAACACTGAAGCTTTCTTT.

V gene TRBV28 combines with J gene TRBJ1-5, with a possible D match to TRBD1 (5 bases). The V gene lost 7 bases and the J gene lost 2 bases, with 21 bases spanning the gap. CDR1 and CDR2 (germline): MDHEN, SYDVKM. CDR3 length: 17 amino acids. The CDR3 is CASITSPGGTGNQPQHF. The DNA for the CDR3 is TGTGCCAGCATCACCTCTCCCGGGGGGACGGGCAATCAGCCCCAGCATTTT.

This sequence joins TRBV28 and TRBJ2-7; D possibly corresponds to TRBD1 (6 bases). Germline CDR1 MDHEN, CDR2 SYDVKM. CDR3 length: 8 residues. V was cut by 11 bases and J by 12 bases, with 11 bases left in between. The CDR3 DNA follows: TGTGCCGTACAGGGACGGTACTTC. This sequence encodes CAVQGRYF.

The chain is built from TRBV4-2 and TRBJ1-2; 7 bases map to TRBD1. Germline V gene data show CDR1 as LGHNA and CDR2 as YNFKEQ. V dropped 4 bases and J dropped 5; count of bases not matched to a gene: 13. This CDR3 has 16 amino acids. The CDR3 region is CASSPSQGVGGYGYTF. For the CDR3, the DNA is TGTGCCAGCAGCCCCTCCCAGGGGGTTGGGGGGTATGGCTACACCTTC.

The chain recombines TRBV28 with TRBJ1-4; D gene uncertain. This CDR3 has 14 residues. Per germline, CDR1 MDHEN and CDR2 SYDVKM. V shed 5 bases and J shed 7 bases, with 14 bases lying between them. Here the CDR3 DNA reads TGTGCCAGCAGTCCCTTAGGCGGGTCTGAAAAACTGTTTTTT. It specifies CASSPLGGSEKLFF.

The genes are TRBV7-6 and TRBJ2-2; weak D call: TRBD2 (6 bases). This CDR3 has 14 residues. V lost 4 bases, J lost 6 bases, and 12 bases lay in between. The germline gives CDR1 SGHVS, CDR2 FNYEAQ. Here the CDR3 reads CASSWSREPGELFF. The CDR3 DNA reads TGTGCCAGCAGCTGGTCCCGGGAGCCCGGGGAGCTGTTTTTT.

This rearrangement joins TRBV7-6 to TRBJ2-3; TRBD1 agrees at 8 bases. The CDR3 loop spans 18 amino acids. Germline-derived CDR1 and CDR2 are SGHVS and FNYEAQ. V gave up 6 bases and J gave up 0 bases; unmatched junction bases: 14. CDR3 in amino acids: CASSSPGGTALSTDTQYF. The CDR3, as DNA: TGTGCCAGCAGTTCACCAGGGGGCACCGCCCTTAGCACAGATACGCAGTATTTT.

About this clone: Other DNA sequences in the same sample also yield this CDR3. This chain connects TRBV5-4 to TRBJ2-7, with 7 bases lining up with TRBD2. Germline CDR1 is SGHNT and CDR2 is YYREEE (reference sequence). The CDR3 has 14 residues. V lost 0 bases to trimming and J lost 3 bases; unmatched junction nucleotides: 3. As DNA, the CDR3 is TGTGCCAGCAGCTTGGGTGCGGGGGACTACGAGCAGTACTTC. Amino acid sequence: CASSLGAGDYEQYF.

This clone was detected only a few times. This chain uses TRBV6-5 with TRBJ2-7, with D uncertain. The CDR3 totals 14 residues. Germline V gives CDR1 MNHEY, CDR2 SVGAGI. V lost 0 bases, J lost 1 base, and 7 bases lay in between. The CDR3, as DNA: TGTGCCAGCAGTTACTCTCAAGCTTCCTACGAGCAGTACTTC. Its translation is CASSYSQASYEQYF.

This chain connects TRBV13 to TRBJ1-1, with TRBD1 as a possible D gene (6 bases). Trimming pared 5 bases from V and 0 bases from J, leaving 19 bases between. Germline CDR1 is PRHDT and CDR2 is FYEKMQ (reference sequence). The CDR3 has 17 residues. CDR3: CASSPAGGVLMNTEAFF. CDR3 bases: TGTGCCAGCAGCCCTGCGGGGGGCGTCTTAATGAACACTGAAGCTTTCTTT.